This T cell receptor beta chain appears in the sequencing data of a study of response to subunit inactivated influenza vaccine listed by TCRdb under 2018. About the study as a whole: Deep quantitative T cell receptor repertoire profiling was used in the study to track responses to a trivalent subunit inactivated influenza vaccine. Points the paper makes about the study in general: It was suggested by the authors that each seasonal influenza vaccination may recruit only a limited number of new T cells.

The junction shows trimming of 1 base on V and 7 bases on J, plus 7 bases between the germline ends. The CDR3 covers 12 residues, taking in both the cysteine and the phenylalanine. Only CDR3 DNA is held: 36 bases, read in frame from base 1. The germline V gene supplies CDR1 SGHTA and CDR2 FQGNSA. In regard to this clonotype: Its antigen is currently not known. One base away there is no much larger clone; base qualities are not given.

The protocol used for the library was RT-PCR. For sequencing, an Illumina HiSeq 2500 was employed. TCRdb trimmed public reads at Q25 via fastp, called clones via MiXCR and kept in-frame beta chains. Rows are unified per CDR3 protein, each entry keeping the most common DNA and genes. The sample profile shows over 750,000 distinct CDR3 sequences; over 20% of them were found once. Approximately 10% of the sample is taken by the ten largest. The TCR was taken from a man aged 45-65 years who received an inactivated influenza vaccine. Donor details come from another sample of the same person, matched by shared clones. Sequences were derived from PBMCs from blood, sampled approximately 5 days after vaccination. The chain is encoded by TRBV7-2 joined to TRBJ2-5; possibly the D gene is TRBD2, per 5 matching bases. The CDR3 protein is CASSLGGRTQYF. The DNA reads TGTGCCAGCAGCTTAGGCGGGCGGACCCAGTACTTC.